One T cell receptor (beta chain) is described in this entry. These data belong to a study of blood T cell repertoires in COVID-19. Study information: Spain, Italy and the United States supplied samples that represented acute and convalescent COVID-19.

CDR3 length equals 11 residues. CDR1 is SGHVS, CDR2 FQNEAQ, per germline. With V trimmed by 6 bases and J by 9 bases, 3 bases remained unmatched. As handled by the study authors: Amplification from reference gene primers served as the basis for estimated nucleated cell counts. Here immunoSEQ multiplex PCR was the method, and the copy in TCRdb shows in-frame clones only, minus some. That table gives V, J and clone size, and the DNA gave D and trimming. The table records 250,000 to 350,000 clones, approximately 86% of them present only once. The chain couples TRBV7-8 to TRBJ1-1; TRBD1 matches 8 bases. Specimen: peripheral blood. The sequence derives from a woman between 50 and 59 years old with active or convalescent COVID-19. The CDR3 loop is CASRQGGKAFF. In nucleotides, the CDR3 is TGTGCCAGCAGACAGGGGGGTAAAGCTTTCTTT.